This T cell receptor (beta chain) was observed in a study of T-cell reconstitution after alpha-beta-depleted transplantation in children. Unique molecular identifiers were incorporated when the TCRbeta library was constructed. TCRdb reanalysed the PCR reads using MiXCR and keeps one entry per CDR3 protein. This table holds 190,000 or so distinct CDR3 sequences, less than 8% found once. This clonotype was recorded a few times. The origin of this receptor is a human donor who donated a stem cell graft to a child with Wiskott-Aldrich syndrome. Specimen: PBMCs from the stem cell graft donor, collected from the stem cell graft.

CDR3 sequence reads: CATSDWDLDREYNEQFF. CDR3 nucleotides: TGTGCCACCAGTGATTGGGACCTGGACAGGGAGTACAATGAGCAGTTCTTC. The V gene is TRBV24-1, the J gene TRBJ2-1; 8 nucleotides align to TRBD1. V dropped 2 bases and J dropped 4; count of bases not matched to a gene: 9. CDR1 is KGHDR and CDR2 is SFDVKD in the germline V gene. The CDR3 length is 17 residues.